The 13 T cell receptor beta chains below come from one sample, sequenced in a study of blood T cell repertoires in COVID-19. Assay used: immunoSEQ multiplex PCR; TCRdb lists only in-frame clones, some missing. The data contain some 150,000 clones, 85% of them seen just once; the ten biggest clones take up 1% to 1.2%. The sample consisted of peripheral blood. All receptors derive from a man between 40 and 49 years old with acute or convalescent COVID-19.

The gene calls are TRBV5-1 and TRBJ2-3; 10 nucleotides agree with TRBD2. CDR1 is SGHRS, CDR2 YFSETQ, per germline. Germline trimming cut 4 bases from V and 5 bases from J; bases unmatched to any gene: 7. The CDR3 has 15 residues. The CDR3 here is CASSPQRGGQDTQYF. The CDR3 nucleotides read TGCGCCAGCAGCCCCCAGCGGGGGGGCCAAGATACGCAGTATTTT.

The CDR3 DNA reads TGCAGCGTCGTCCCCCAGGGGGCGAAAAACACTGAAGCTTTCTTT. The encoded protein is CSVVPQGAKNTEAFF. V and J are TRBV29-1 and TRBJ1-1; 8 bases are a match to TRBD1. CDR3 length: 15 amino acids. In germline, CDR1 is SQVTM, CDR2 ANQGSEA. The V gene end was trimmed by 6 bases and the J gene end by 2 bases; junction bases not matched to a gene: 11.

The V and J genes are TRBV6-2 or TRBV6-3 and TRBJ2-3, with 9 bases identical to TRBD2. V lost 0 bases, J lost 9 bases, and 16 bases stayed unmatched. CDR3 length: 18 amino acids. In germline, CDR1 is MNHEY, CDR2 SVGEGT. CDR3 DNA: TGTGCCAGCAGTTACTCAGCCCCCAGCGGGGGGAAAGGCCCGACGCAGTATTTT. Its protein product is CASSYSAPSGGKGPTQYF.

V gene TRBV2 combines with J gene TRBJ2-1; D not resolved. Trimming stripped 2 bases from V and 9 bases from J, with 5 bases between. Germline V gene lookup returns CDR1 SNHLY and CDR2 FYNNEI. The length of the CDR3 is 11 residues. The CDR3 is CASSELFEQFF. In nucleotides, the CDR3 is TGTGCCAGCAGTGAACTCTTTGAGCAGTTCTTC.

This sequence joins TRBV7-2 and TRBJ1-1; D not certain. V lost 1 base and J lost 0, with 6 bases in between. Per the germline V gene, CDR1 is SGHTA and CDR2 is FQGNSA. The CDR3 is made up of 14 amino acids. The CDR3 loop reads CASSLGRMNTEAFF. CDR3 nucleotide sequence: TGTGCCAGCAGCTTAGGCAGAATGAACACTGAAGCTTTCTTT.

The gene calls are TRBV27 and TRBJ1-2, with a tentative D call TRBD1 (5 bases). CDR1 is MNHEY and CDR2 is SMNVEV in the germline V gene (reference sequence). The CDR3 loop spans 16 amino acids. Trimming removed 6 bases at V and 0 bases at J, with 17 bases between. DNA for the CDR3: TGTGCCAGCAGCCCCAGGGTGGGCCTCTCTAACTATGGCTACACCTTC. Amino acid sequence: CASSPRVGLSNYGYTF.

This chain joins TRBV7-9 and TRBJ1-1; D perhaps matches TRBD1 (5 bases). CDR1 SEHNR and CDR2 FQNEAQ come from the germline V gene (reference sequence). The CDR3 loop spans 12 amino acids. V lost 2 bases and J 7 bases, leaving 8 bases between the germline ends. The CDR3 DNA reads as TGTGCCAGCAGCTTACAGGGCGGTGAAGCTTTCTTT. Its translation: CASSLQGGEAFF.

The chain has TRBV15 and TRBJ1-5; possibly TRBD1 for D (6 bases). V was cut by 0 bases and J by 5 bases, with 11 bases left in between. CDR1 and CDR2 (germline): LNHNV, YYDKDF (reference sequence). The CDR3 has 15 amino acids. The CDR3 loop is CATSRDTGGHQPQHF. CDR3 coding DNA: TGTGCCACCAGCAGAGATACGGGGGGGCATCAGCCCCAGCATTTT.

The rearrangement links TRBV28 to TRBJ1-4; 7 bases are shared with TRBD1. Germline V gene data show CDR1 as MDHEN and CDR2 as SYDVKM. This CDR3 spans 15 amino acids. The junction had 8 bases not matched to a gene; V was cut back by 4 bases and J by 6 bases. The CDR3 bases are TGTGCCAGCAGTTACCTACGGGGACAGTATGAAAAACTGTTTTTT. Translating gives CASSYLRGQYEKLFF.

This rearrangement joins TRBV28 to TRBJ1-4, with D tentatively TRBD1 (6 bases). CDR3 size: 14 residues. In germline, CDR1 is MDHEN, CDR2 SYDVKM. Trimming cost V 6 bases and J 5 bases, with 13 bases left between them. This CDR3 is CASSPDSYNEKLFF. The DNA of the CDR3 is TGTGCCAGCAGCCCGGACAGTTACAATGAAAAACTGTTTTTT.

This chain links TRBV5-1 with TRBJ2-7; 10 bases are a match to TRBD2. Germline CDR1 SGHRS, CDR2 YFSETQ. The CDR3 is 15 residues long. Unmatched junction bases numbered 5, after V lost 0 bases and J lost 5 bases. In DNA form, the CDR3 reads TGCGCCAGCAGCTTGGGAGTAGCGGGGGGCGACGAGCAGTACTTC. Translated, it gives CASSLGVAGGDEQYF. Filled out from reference TRBV5-1 and TRBJ2-7, the complete variable domain reads KAGVTQTPRYLIKTRGQQVTLSCSPISGHRSVSWYQQTPGQGLQFLFEYFSETQRNKGNFPGRFSGRQFSNSRSEMNVSTLELGDSALYLCASSLGVAGGDEQYFGPGTRLTVT.

J is TRBJ2-5 and V is TRBV20-1, with 9 bases aligning to TRBD2. V dropped 3 bases and J dropped 1; count of bases not matched to a gene: 9. This CDR3 comprises 16 residues. CDR1 is DFQATT and CDR2 is SNEGSKA in the germline V gene (reference sequence). CDR3 residues: CSASTPSGGLQETQYF. CDR3 DNA sequence: TGCAGTGCTAGTACCCCCAGCGGGGGGCTCCAAGAGACCCAGTACTTC.

The chain has TRBV6-5 and TRBJ2-7; 7 bases are shared with TRBD1. V shed 6 bases, J shed 0 bases, and the junction held 5 bases outside the gene matches. This CDR3 region has 14 residues. Germline lookup yields CDR1 MNHEY and CDR2 SVGAGI. CDR3 amino acids: CASRIQGTSYEQYF. CDR3 coding DNA: TGTGCCAGCAGGATACAGGGGACCTCCTACGAGCAGTACTTC.